These T cell receptor beta chains were read from a single sample in a study of blood T cell repertoires in COVID-19. Sequencing used immunoSEQ multiplex PCR; TCRdb keeps in-frame clones, though not all of them. The sample lists 130,000 to 150,000 clones; 85% were seen once. Material: peripheral blood. These receptors all stem from a woman in her 40s with active or convalescent COVID-19. Both conserved end residues are part of each CDR3. D genes are given only for firm matches. The size entry is marked missing in some rows and otherwise reads once, few, many or a size class.

cdr3_aa cdr3_nt v_call d_call clone_size j_call
CAWSYMNTEAFF TGTGCCTGGAGTTACATGAACACTGAAGCTTTCTTT TRBV30 - - TRBJ1-1
CASSLAPGGMGNQPQHF TGCGCCAGCAGCTTGGCCCCAGGGGGAATGGGCAATCAGCCCCAGCATTTT TRBV5-1 TRBD1 - TRBJ1-5
CATNRGYSNQPQHF TGTGCCACCAACCGAGGCTATAGCAATCAGCCCCAGCATTTT TRBV27 - - TRBJ1-5
CASSARQLGADGYTF TGTGCCAGCAGTGCCCGACAGCTCGGCGCCGATGGCTACACCTTC TRBV28 - - TRBJ1-2
CASIQDRASEAFF TGTGCCAGCATTCAGGACAGGGCATCTGAAGCTTTCTTT TRBV6-5 TRBD1 - TRBJ1-1
CASSGGTGRNQPQHF TGCGCCAGCAGCGGGGGGACAGGGAGAAATCAGCCCCAGCATTTT TRBV5-1 TRBD1 - TRBJ1-5
CATSMEGGLGEQYF TGTGCCACCAGCATGGAGGGGGGGCTCGGGGAGCAGTACTTC TRBV15 - - TRBJ2-7
CASSLRGRTYEQYF TGCGCCAGCAGCTTGAGGGGTAGAACCTACGAGCAGTACTTC TRBV5-1 - once TRBJ2-7
CASRGTGSSSYEQYF TGTGCCAGCAGAGGGACAGGGTCTAGCTCCTACGAGCAGTACTTC TRBV5-4 TRBD1 once TRBJ2-7
CASSLQGADGYTF TGTGCCAGCAGTTTGCAGGGGGCGGATGGCTACACCTTC TRBV12-3/TRBV12-4 TRBD1 - TRBJ1-2
CASSGGLNTEAFF TGTGCCAGCAGTGGAGGGCTGAACACTGAAGCTTTCTTT TRBV2 - once TRBJ1-1
CASSLAGVAHEQYF TGTGCCAGCAGTTTAGCGGGGGTAGCCCACGAGCAGTACTTC TRBV27 TRBD2 - TRBJ2-7
CASSESRLDTQYF TGTGCCAGCAGTGAAAGTAGACTAGATACGCAGTATTTT TRBV6-1 - - TRBJ2-3
CASRQAPPGQWDQPQHF TGTGCCAGCAGACAGGCTCCCCCGGGACAGTGGGATCAGCCCCAGCATTTT TRBV3-1/TRBV3-2 TRBD1 - TRBJ1-5
CASSQGGGTEGPNEQFF TGCGCCAGCAGCCAGGGAGGAGGGACCGAGGGCCCCAATGAGCAGTTCTTC TRBV4-3 - once TRBJ2-1
CASSYSAGEIAGELFF TGTGCCAGCAGTTACTCCGCAGGGGAAATAGCCGGGGAGCTGTTTTTT TRBV6-5 - - TRBJ2-2
CASPDIAALGDTGELFF TGTGCCAGCCCTGACATAGCGGCCCTCGGAGACACCGGGGAGCTGTTTTTT TRBV28 - - TRBJ2-2
CSVEGDYTEAFF TGCAGCGTTGAAGGAGATTACACTGAAGCTTTCTTT TRBV29-1 - few TRBJ1-1
CASSLDTGFSGNTIYF TGTGCCAGCTCGCTCGACACAGGGTTCTCTGGAAACACCATATATTTT TRBV18 - - TRBJ1-3
CASSVQGFYGYTF TGTGCCAGCAGCGTACAGGGTTTTTATGGCTACACCTTC TRBV4-2 - - TRBJ1-2
CASSLDTSLGQNFQETQYF TGTGCCAGCAGCTTAGATACCTCCCTCGGACAGAATTTCCAAGAGACCCAGTACTTC TRBV11-2 - once TRBJ2-5
CATSRDGTGSGGYTF TGTGCCACCAGCAGAGATGGGACAGGCTCGGGGGGCTACACCTTC TRBV15 TRBD1 - TRBJ1-2
CASSWGQGHSGNTIYF TGTGCCAGCAGCTGGGGACAGGGACACTCTGGAAACACCATATATTTT TRBV5-6 TRBD1 - TRBJ1-3
CASGTGGALGGYTF TGTGCCAGCGGGACAGGGGGCGCTTTGGGTGGCTACACCTTC TRBV28 TRBD1 - TRBJ1-2
CASSPRPLAGVGTDTQYF TGTGCCAGCTCACCACGACCCTTGGCGGGCGTGGGCACAGATACGCAGTATTTT TRBV18 - - TRBJ2-3
CASSLAHRASQGGYTF TGCGCCAGCAGCTTGGCCCATCGGGCCTCTCAGGGGGGCTACACCTTC TRBV5-1 - - TRBJ1-2
CASSPYKGAGIQYF TGTGCCAGCAGTCCTTACAAGGGTGCAGGGATTCAGTACTTC TRBV28 - - TRBJ2-4
CASSPGLNTGELFF TGTGCCAGCAGCCCGGGTCTTAACACCGGGGAGCTGTTTTTT TRBV9 - - TRBJ2-2
CASRRAGQSDTEAFF TGCGCCAGCAGACGGGCAGGGCAGTCGGACACTGAAGCTTTCTTT TRBV5-1 - - TRBJ1-1
CASSYRDSGYSPLHF TGTGCCAGCAGTTACCGGGACAGTGGGTATTCACCCCTCCACTTT TRBV6-6 TRBD1 - TRBJ1-6
CASSIGRTYEQYF TGTGCCAGTAGTATAGGGAGGACCTACGAGCAGTACTTC TRBV19 - - TRBJ2-7